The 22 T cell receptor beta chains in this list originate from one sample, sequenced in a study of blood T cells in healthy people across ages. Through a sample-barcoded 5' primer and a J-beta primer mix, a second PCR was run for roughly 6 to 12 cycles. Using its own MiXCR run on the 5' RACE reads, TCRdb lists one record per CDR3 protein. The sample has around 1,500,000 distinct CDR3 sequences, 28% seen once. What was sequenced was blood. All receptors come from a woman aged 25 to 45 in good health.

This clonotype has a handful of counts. The CDR3 DNA is TGTGCCAGCGGGACTAGCGGGACTAATGAGCAGTTCTTC. Translation: CASGTSGTNEQFF. The V and J genes are TRBV6-2 or TRBV6-3 and TRBJ2-1, with 13 positions matching TRBD2. Per germline, CDR1 MNHEY and CDR2 SVGEGT. V lost 8 bases to trimming and J lost 7 bases; unmatched junction nucleotides: 2. This CDR3 has 13 residues.

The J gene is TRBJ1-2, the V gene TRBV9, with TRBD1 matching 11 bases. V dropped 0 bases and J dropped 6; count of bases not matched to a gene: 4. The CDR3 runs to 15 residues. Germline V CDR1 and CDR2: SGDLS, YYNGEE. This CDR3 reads CASSVGPGQGDGYTF. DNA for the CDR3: TGTGCCAGCAGCGTAGGACCGGGACAGGGGGATGGCTACACCTTC. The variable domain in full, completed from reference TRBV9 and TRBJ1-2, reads DSGVTQTPKHLITATGQRVTLRCSPRSGDLSVYWYQQSLDQGLQFLIQYYNGEERAKGNILERFSAQQFPDLHSELNLSSLELGDSALYFCASSVGPGQGDGYTFGSGTRLTVV.

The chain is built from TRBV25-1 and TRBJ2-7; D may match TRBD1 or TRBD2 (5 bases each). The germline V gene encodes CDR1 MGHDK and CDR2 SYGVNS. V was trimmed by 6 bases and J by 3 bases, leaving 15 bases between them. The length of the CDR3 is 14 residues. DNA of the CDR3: TGTGCCAGCAGGTCATCGGGGACGTACTACGAGCAGTACTTC. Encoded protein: CASRSSGTYYEQYF.

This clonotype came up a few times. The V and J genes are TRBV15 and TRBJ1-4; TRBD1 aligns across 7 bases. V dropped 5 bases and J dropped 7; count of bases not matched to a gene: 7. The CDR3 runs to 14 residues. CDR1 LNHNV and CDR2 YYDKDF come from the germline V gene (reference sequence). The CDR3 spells CATSWNRGGEKLFF. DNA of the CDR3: TGTGCCACCAGCTGGAACAGGGGCGGTGAAAAACTGTTTTTT.

CDR3 bases: TGTGCCAGCATCTCGGGTCTAGCGTCAATCACAGATACGCAGTATTTT. Translation: CASISGLASITDTQYF. V is TRBV7-3 and J is TRBJ2-3; D may be TRBD2 (6 bases). This CDR3 has 16 residues. Germline V gives CDR1 SGHTA, CDR2 FQGTGA. The germline V and J ends were trimmed by 7 bases and 2 bases, with 19 bases remaining between them.

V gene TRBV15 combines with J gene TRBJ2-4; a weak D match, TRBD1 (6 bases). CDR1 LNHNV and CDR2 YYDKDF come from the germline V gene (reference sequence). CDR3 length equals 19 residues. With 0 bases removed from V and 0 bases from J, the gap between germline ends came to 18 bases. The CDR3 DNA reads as TGTGCCACCAGCAGAGATCCGGCAGGGGTCACCCTAGCCAAAAACATTCAGTACTTC. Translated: CATSRDPAGVTLAKNIQYF.

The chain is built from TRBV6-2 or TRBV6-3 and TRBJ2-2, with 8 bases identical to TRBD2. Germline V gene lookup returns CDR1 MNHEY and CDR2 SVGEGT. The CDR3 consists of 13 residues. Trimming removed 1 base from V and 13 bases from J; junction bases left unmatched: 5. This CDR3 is CASSYLMAGGLFF. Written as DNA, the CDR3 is TGTGCCAGCAGTTACTTGATGGCGGGAGGGCTGTTTTTT.

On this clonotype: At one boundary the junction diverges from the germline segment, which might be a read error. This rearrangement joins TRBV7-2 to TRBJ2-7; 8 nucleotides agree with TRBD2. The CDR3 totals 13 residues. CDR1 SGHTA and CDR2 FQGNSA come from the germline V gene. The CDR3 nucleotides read TGTGCCGGCAGCTCGGGACTAGTTTACGAGCAGTACTTC. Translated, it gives CAGSSGLVYEQYF.

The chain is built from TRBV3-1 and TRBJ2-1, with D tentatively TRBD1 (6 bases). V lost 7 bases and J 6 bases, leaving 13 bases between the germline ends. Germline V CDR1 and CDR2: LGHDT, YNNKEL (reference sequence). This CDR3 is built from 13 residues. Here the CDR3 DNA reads TGTGCCAGCACGGACAGTGCCCTCAATGAGCAGTTCTTC. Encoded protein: CASTDSALNEQFF.

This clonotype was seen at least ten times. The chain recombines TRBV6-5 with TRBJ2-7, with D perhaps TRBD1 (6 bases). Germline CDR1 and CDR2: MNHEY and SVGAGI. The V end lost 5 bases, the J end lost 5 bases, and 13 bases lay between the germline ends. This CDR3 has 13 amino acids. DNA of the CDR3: TGTGCCAGCAGTCCCGAGGGGGACAACGAGCAGTACTTC. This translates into CASSPEGDNEQYF.

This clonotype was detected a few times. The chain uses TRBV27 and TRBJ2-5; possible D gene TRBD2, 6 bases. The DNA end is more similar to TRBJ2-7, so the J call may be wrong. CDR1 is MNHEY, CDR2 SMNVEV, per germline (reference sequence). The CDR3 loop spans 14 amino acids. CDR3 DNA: TGTGCCAGCGGCCCCGGGACGGGAGACTACGAGCAGTACTTC. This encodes CASGPGTGDYEQYF.

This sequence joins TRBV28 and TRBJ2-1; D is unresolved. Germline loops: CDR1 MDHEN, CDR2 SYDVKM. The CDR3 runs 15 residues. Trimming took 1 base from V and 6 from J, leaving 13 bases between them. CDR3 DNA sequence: TGTGCCAGCAGTTTATCGGCAGGCCTATCCAATGAGCAGTTCTTC. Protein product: CASSLSAGLSNEQFF.

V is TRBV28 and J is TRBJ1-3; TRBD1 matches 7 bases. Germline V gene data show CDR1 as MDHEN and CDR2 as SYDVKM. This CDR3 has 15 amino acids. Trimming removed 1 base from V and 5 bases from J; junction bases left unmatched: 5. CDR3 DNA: TGTGCCAGCAGTTTATCGGGGGACAGCAGAAACACCATATATTTT. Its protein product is CASSLSGDSRNTIYF. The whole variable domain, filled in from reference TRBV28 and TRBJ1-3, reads DVKVTQSSRYLVKRTGEKVFLECVQDMDHENMFWYRQDPGLGLRLIYFSYDVKMKEKGDIPEGYSVSREKKERFSLILESASTNQTSMYLCASSLSGDSRNTIYFGEGSWLTVV.

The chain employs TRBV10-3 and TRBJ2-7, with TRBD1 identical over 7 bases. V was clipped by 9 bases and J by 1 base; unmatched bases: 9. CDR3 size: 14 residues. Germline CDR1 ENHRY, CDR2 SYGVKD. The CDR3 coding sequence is TGTGCCATACTAGATCTGACAGGGTCCTACGAGCAGTACTTC. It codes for CAILDLTGSYEQYF.

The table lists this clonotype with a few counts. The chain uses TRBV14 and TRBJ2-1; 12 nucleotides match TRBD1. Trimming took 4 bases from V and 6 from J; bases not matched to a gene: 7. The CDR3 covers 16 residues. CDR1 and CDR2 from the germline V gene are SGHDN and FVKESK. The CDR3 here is CASSPSGTGGPNEQFF. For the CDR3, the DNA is TGTGCCAGCAGCCCCTCCGGGACAGGGGGCCCCAATGAGCAGTTCTTC.

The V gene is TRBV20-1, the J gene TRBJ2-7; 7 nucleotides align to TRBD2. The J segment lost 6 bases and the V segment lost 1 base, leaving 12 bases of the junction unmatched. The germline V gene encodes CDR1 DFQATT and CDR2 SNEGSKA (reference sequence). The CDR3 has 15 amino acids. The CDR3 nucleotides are TGCAGTGCTAGAGGAATGGCGGCGGGAGTAGGCGAGCAGTACTTC. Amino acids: CSARGMAAGVGEQYF.

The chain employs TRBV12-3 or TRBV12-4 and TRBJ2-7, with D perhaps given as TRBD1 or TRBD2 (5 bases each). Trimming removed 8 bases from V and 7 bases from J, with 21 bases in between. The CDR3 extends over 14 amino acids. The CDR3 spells CASCNPGPYNEQYF. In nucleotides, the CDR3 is TGTGCCAGCTGCAATCCGGGGCCCTACAATGAGCAGTACTTC.

This CDR3 is CASSWRQTGVFEKLFF. The CDR3 DNA reads as TGTGCCAGCAGCTGGAGGCAGACAGGGGTTTTTGAAAAACTGTTTTTT. The J gene is TRBJ1-4, the V gene TRBV7-9; 8 bases are shared with TRBD1. Germline CDR1 SEHNR, CDR2 FQNEAQ (reference sequence). The trim removed 4 bases at V and 7 bases at J, leaving 11 bases unmatched. There are 16 residues in the CDR3.

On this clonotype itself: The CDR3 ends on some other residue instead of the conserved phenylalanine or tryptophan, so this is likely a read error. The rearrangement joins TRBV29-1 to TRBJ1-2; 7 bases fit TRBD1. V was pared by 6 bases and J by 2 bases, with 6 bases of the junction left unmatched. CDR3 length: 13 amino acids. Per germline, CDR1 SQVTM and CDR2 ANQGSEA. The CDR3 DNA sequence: TGCAGCGTGGAACCGACAGGGAACTATGGCTACACCTTA. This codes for CSVEPTGNYGYTL.

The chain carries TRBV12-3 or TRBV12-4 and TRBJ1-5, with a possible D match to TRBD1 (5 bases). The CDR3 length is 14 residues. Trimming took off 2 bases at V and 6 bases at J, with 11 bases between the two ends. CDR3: CASSLNPGLQPQHF. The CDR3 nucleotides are TGTGCCAGCAGTTTAAACCCAGGGCTTCAGCCCCAGCATTTT.

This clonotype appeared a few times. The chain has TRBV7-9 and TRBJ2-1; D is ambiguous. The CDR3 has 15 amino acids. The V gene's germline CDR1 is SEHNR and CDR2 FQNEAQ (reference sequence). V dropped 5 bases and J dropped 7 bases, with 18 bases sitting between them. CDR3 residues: CASSAPTPGRNEQFF. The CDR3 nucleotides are TGTGCCAGCAGCGCTCCGACTCCGGGCAGGAATGAGCAGTTCTTC. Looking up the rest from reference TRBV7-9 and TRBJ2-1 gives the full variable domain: DTGVSQNPRHKITKRGQNVTFRCDPISEHNRLYWYRQTLGQGPEFLTYFQNEAQLEKSRLLSDRFSAERPKGSFSTLEIQRTEQGDSAMYLCASSAPTPGRNEQFFGPGTRLTVL.

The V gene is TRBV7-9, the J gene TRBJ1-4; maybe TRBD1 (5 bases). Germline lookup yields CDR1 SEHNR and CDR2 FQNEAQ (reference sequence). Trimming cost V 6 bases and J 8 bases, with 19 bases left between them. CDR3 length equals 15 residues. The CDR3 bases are TGTGCCAGCAGGCCGACCGGGACCCTCGGGGAAAAACTGTTTTTT. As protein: CASRPTGTLGEKLFF.